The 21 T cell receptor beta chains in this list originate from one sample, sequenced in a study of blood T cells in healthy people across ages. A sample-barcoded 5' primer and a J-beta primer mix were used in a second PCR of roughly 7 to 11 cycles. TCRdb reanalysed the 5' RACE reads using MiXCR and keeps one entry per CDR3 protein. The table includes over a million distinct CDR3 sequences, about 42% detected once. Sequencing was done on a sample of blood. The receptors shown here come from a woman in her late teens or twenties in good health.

CDR3 nucleotide sequence: TGTGCCAGCAGCTTAGTCAGTCTAGCGGGAGTCCAAGAGACCCAGTACTTC. Its protein product is CASSLVSLAGVQETQYF. The J gene is TRBJ2-5, the V gene TRBV7-8; 10 positions agree with TRBD2. Per the germline V gene, CDR1 is SGHVS and CDR2 is FQNEAQ. The CDR3 spans 17 residues. After removal of 1 base from V and 1 base from J, the junction contained 6 bases not matched to a gene.

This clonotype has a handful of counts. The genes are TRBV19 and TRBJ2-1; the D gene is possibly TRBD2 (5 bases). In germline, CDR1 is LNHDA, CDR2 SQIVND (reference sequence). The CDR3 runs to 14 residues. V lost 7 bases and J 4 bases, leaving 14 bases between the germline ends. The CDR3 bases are TGTGCCAGTACCCGTTCGGGGTGGTACAATGAGCAGTTCTTC. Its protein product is CASTRSGWYNEQFF.

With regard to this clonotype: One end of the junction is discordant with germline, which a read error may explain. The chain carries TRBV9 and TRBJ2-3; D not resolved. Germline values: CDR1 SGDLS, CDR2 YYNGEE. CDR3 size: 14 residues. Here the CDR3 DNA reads TGTGCCGGCAGTCCCCTGCCCCGCACAGATACGCAGTATTTT. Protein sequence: CAGSPLPRTDTQYF.

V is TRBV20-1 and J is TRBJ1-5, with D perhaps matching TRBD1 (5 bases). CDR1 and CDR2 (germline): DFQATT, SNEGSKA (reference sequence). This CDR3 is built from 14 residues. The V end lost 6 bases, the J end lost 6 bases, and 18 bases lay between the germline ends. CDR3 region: CSALGRGGGQPQHF. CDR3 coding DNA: TGCAGTGCCTTAGGCCGGGGCGGGGGTCAGCCCCAGCATTTT.

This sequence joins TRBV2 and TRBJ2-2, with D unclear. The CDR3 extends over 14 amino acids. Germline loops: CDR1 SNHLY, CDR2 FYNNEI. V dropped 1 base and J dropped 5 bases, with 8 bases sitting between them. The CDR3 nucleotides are TGTGCCAGCAGTGAAGTTTTGTCTACCGGGGAGCTGTTTTTT. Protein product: CASSEVLSTGELFF.

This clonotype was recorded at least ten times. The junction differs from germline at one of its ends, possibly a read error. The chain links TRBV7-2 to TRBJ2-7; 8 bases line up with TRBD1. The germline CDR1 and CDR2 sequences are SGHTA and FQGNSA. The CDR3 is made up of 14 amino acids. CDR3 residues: CASSPWTGTYEQYF. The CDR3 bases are TGCGCCAGCAGCCCTTGGACAGGGACCTACGAGCAGTACTTC.

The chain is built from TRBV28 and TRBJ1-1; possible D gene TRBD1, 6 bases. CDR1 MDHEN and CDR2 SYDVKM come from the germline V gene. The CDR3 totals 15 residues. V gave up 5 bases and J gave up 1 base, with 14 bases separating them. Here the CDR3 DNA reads TGTGCCAGCAGTCCCCACGGGACACCGAACACTGAAGCTTTCTTT. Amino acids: CASSPHGTPNTEAFF.

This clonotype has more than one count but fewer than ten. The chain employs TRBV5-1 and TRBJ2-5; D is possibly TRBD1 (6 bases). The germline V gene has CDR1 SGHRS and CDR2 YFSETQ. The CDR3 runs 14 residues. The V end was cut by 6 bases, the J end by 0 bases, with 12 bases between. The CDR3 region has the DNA TGCGCCAGCACCCCGAGGGGGTACCAAGAGACCCAGTACTTC. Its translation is CASTPRGYQETQYF.

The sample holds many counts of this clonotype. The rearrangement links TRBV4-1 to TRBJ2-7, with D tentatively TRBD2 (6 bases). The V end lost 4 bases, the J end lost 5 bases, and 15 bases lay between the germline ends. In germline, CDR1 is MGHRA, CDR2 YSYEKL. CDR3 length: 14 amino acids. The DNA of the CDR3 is TGCGCCAGCAGCCTAGGATATGGGGAGGACGAGCAGTACTTC. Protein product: CASSLGYGEDEQYF.

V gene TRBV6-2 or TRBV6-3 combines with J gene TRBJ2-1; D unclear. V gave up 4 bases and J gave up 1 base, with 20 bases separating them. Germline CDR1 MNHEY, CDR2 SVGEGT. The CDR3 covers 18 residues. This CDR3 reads CASSFPSGPRRSYNEQFF. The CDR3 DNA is TGTGCCAGCAGTTTCCCCTCCGGACCCCGAAGATCCTACAATGAGCAGTTCTTC.

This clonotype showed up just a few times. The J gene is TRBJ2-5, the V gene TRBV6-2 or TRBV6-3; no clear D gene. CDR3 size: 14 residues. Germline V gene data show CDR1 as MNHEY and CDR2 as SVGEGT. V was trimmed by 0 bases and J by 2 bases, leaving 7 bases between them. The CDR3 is CASSYSNSQETQYF. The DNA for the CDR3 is TGTGCCAGCAGTTACTCGAACAGTCAAGAGACCCAGTACTTC.

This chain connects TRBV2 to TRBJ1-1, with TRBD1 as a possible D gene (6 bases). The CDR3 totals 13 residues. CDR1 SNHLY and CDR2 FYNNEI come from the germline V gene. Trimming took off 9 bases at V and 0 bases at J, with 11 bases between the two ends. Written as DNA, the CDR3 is TGTGCCAGAACAGGGTATATGAACACTGAAGCTTTCTTT. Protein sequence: CARTGYMNTEAFF.

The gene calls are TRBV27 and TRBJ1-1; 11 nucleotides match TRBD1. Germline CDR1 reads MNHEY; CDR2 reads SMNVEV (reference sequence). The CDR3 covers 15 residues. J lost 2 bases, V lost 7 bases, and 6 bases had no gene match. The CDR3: CASKGQGARNTEAFF. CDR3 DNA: TGTGCCAGCAAAGGACAGGGGGCGAGAAACACTGAAGCTTTCTTT.

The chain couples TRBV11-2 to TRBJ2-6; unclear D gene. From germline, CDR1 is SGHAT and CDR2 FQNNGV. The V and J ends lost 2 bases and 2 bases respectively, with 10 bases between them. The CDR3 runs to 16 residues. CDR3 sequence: CASSLMSTTGANVLTF. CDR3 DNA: TGTGCCAGCAGCTTAATGAGTACCACTGGGGCCAACGTCCTGACTTTC.

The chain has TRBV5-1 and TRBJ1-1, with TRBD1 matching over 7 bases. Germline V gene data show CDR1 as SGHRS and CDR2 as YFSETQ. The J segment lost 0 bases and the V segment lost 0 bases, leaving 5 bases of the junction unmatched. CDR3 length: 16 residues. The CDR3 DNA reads TGCGCCAGCAGCTTGGGACAGGGATACATGAACACTGAAGCTTTCTTT. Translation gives CASSLGQGYMNTEAFF.

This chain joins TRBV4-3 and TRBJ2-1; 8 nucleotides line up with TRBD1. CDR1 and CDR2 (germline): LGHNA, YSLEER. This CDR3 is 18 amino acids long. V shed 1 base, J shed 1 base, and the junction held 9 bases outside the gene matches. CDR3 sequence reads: CASSQATDRVLSYNEQFF. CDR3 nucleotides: TGCGCCAGCAGCCAAGCGACGGACAGGGTGTTATCCTACAATGAGCAGTTCTTC.

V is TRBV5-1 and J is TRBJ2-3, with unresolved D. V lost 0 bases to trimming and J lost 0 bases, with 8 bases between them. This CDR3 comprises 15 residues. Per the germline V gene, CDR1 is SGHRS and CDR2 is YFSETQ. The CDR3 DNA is TGCGCCAGCAGCTTGGTCGGATATAGCACAGATACGCAGTATTTT. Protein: CASSLVGYSTDTQYF.

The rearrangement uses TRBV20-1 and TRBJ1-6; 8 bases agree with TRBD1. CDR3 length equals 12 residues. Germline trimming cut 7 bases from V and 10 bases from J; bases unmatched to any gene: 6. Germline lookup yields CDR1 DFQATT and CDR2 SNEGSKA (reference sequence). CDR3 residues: CSVQGAGSPLHF. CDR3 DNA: TGCAGTGTCCAGGGGGCTGGCTCACCCCTCCACTTT.

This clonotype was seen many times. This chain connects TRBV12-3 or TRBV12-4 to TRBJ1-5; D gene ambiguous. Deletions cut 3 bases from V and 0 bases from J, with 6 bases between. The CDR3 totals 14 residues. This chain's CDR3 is CASSLRVSNQPQHF. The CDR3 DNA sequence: TGTGCCAGCAGTTTGAGGGTTAGCAATCAGCCCCAGCATTTT.

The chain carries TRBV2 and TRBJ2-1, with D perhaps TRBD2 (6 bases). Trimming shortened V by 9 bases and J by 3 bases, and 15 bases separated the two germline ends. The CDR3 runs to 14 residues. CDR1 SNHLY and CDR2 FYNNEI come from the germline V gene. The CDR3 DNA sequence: TGTGCCAGGCACGGGCGGGGCCTCTACAATGAGCAGTTCTTC. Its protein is CARHGRGLYNEQFF.

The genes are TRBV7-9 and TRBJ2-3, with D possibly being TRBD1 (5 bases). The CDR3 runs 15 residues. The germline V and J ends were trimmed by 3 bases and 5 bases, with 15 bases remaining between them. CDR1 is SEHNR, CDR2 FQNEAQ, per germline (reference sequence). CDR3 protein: CASSFGQGIIDTQYF. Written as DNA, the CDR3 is TGTGCCAGCAGCTTTGGTCAGGGAATAATAGATACGCAGTATTTT.